This T cell receptor (beta chain) was observed in a study of cytotoxic CD8 clonotypes in ibrutinib-treated CLL. Generated by immunoSEQ multiplex PCR, the TCRdb table keeps only in-frame clones and is missing some. This table has tens of thousands of clones, over 65% appearing once. Remarks on this clone: Its antigen is currently unknown.

The CDR3 is 19 amino acids. Germline CDR1 LGHNA, CDR2 YNFKEQ. V lost 4 bases to trimming and J lost 4 bases, with 28 bases between them. Study findings and constraints: Researchers report that baseline clonality outpaced age-matched healthy donors and tracked circulating CD8+ T-cell counts. The study found clonality rose at ibrutinib response, then fell toward baseline at progression.

V usage is TRBV4-2 and J usage is TRBJ1-2, with D perhaps matching TRBD1 (6 bases). Sequences were derived from PBMCs, sampled before ibrutinib treatment. This receptor was identified in a human donor with chronic lymphocytic leukemia. The CDR3 nucleotides are TGTGCCAGCAGCCCCGTGGGGCTCTCCGGTGGGGGCGGTGGCTATGGCTACACCTTC. Translation: CASSPVGLSGGGGGYGYTF.